The rows below give T cell receptor beta chains drawn from one sample of a study of tumor-infiltrating lymphocytes in primary liver carcinoma. TCRdb processed the multiplex PCR reads anew with MiXCR; each CDR3 protein has one entry. Of around 19,000 distinct CDR3 sequences listed, almost 80% are singletons. Sequencing input: liver tumor tissue from sampling region 4. The source is a woman aged 30 to 39 with primary liver carcinoma and hepatitis B virus infection. Each CDR3 is given with its conserved first and last residue. A D gene is named only where the DNA matches it firmly. Clone size, where shown, is once, few, many, or a class for clones that have expanded.

clone_size,j_call,v_call,d_call,cdr3_aa,cdr3_nt
NA,TRBJ2-7,TRBV11-1,NA,CAGSPRGARFYEQYF,TGTGCCGGCAGCCCCCGGGGCGCCCGCTTCTACGAGCAGTACTTC
NA,TRBJ2-3,TRBV18,NA,CASSLPGVTDTQCF,TGTGCCAGCTCACTCCCTGGGGTCACAGATACGCAGTGTTTT
NA,TRBJ2-3,TRBV7-9,TRBD2,CASSLVLAGATDTQYF,TGTGCCAGCAGCCTAGTACTAGCGGGAGCCACAGATACACAGTATTTC
many,TRBJ1-2,TRBV6-1,NA,CTSNRDGYYGYTF,TGTACCAGCAATAGGGACGGATATTATGGCTACACCTTC
once,TRBJ2-4,TRBV28,TRBD2,CASSLWAGGKNIQYF,TGTGCAAGCAGTTTATGGGCGGGAGGCAAAAACATTCAGTACTTC
once,TRBJ2-5,TRBV7-3,NA,CTSSLWGAQETQYF,TGTACCAGCAGCTTATGGGGGGCTCAAGAGACCCAGTACTTC
NA,TRBJ1-6,TRBV5-5,NA,CASRLDVSNSSFHF,TGTGCCAGCAGATTGGACGTCAGTAATTCATCCTTCCACTTT
NA,TRBJ1-5,TRBV20-1,NA,CSAQDGNQSRHF,TGCAGTGCACAGGACGGTAATCAGTCCCGGCATTTT
NA,TRBJ2-3,TRBV11-2,NA,CASSLTQQGRGDTQYF,TGTGCCAGCAGCCTGACGCAACAGGGAAGGGGAGATACACAATATTTT
NA,TRBJ2-7,TRBV11-2,NA,CASSSYPGPYVYKEYF,TGTGCCAGCAGCTCGTATCCGGGTCCCTACGTCTACAAGGAGTACTTC
NA,TRBJ1-1,TRBV13,NA,CASILGGFTIGGTEAFF,TGTGCCAGCATCTTAGGAGGGTTTACTATTGGGGGCACTGAAGCTTTCTTT
NA,TRBJ2-5,TRBV7-8,NA,CASSVEVADRETHYF,TGTGCCAGCAGCGTAGAAGTGGCCGATAGGGAGACCCACTACTTC
NA,TRBJ2-5,TRBV12-3/TRBV12-4,TRBD2,CASNFLRPRLAGDGETKYF,TGTGCCAGCAACTTCTTAAGGCCGCGACTAGCTGGTGACGGCGAGACCAAGTACTTC
NA,TRBJ2-1,TRBV4-3,NA,CASNHTELVNELFF,TGCGCCAGTAACCACACAGAGTTGGTCAATGAGCTGTTCTTC
NA,TRBJ1-5,TRBV7-8,NA,CASSVSQGTRPQHF,TGTGCCAGCAGCGTATCACAGGGCACTCGGCCCCAGCATTTT
NA,TRBJ2-7,TRBV5-1,NA,CVSSFSTVDTYEQYF,TGCGTCAGCAGTTTTTCGACAGTGGACACCTACGAGCAGTACTTC